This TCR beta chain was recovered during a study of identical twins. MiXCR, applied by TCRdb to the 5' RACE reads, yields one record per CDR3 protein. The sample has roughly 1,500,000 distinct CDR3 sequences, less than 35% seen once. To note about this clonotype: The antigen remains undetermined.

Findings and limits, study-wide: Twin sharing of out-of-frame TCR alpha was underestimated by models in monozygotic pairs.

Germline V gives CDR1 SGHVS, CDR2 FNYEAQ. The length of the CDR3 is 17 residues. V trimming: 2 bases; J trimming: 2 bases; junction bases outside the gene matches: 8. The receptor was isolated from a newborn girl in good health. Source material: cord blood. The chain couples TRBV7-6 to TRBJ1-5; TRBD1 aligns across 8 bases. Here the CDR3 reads CASSLSAWTGRNQPQHF. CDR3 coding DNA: TGTGCCAGCAGCTTATCGGCATGGACAGGGCGCAATCAGCCCCAGCATTTT.